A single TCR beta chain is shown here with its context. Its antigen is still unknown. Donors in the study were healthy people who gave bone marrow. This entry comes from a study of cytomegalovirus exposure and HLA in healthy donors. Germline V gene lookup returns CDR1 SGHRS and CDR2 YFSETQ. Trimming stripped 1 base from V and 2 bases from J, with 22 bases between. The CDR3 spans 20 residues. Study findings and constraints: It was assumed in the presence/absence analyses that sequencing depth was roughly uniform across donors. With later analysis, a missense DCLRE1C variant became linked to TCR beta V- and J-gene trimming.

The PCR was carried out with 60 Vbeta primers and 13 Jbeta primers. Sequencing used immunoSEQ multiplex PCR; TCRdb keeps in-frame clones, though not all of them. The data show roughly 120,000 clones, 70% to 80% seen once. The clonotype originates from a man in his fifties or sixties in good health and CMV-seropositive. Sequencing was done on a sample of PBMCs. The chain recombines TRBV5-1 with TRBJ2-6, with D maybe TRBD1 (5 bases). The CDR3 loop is CASSLPKGQGSIPGANVLTF. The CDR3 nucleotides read TGCGCCAGCAGCTTGCCAAAGGGCCAGGGATCCATCCCTGGGGCCAACGTCCTGACTTTC. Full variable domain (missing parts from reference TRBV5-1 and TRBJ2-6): KAGVTQTPRYLIKTRGQQVTLSCSPISGHRSVSWYQQTPGQGLQFLFEYFSETQRNKGNFPGRFSGRQFSNSRSEMNVSTLELGDSALYLCASSLPKGQGSIPGANVLTFGAGSRLTVL.